Each of the 10 T cell receptor beta chains below was sequenced from the same sample in a study of CXCR3-negative and CXCR3-positive naive CD8 T cells. The TRB libraries of cDNA were built by UMI-labeled 5' RACE. TCRdb reprocessed the 5' RACE reads and reports one entry per CDR3 protein, with no DNA. The sample table sets out around 140,000 distinct CDR3 sequences. The sequenced sample was naive CXCR3- CD8+ T cells from blood. Subset of the sample: CD45RO-CCR7+CD27+CD95- naive CD8+ T cells lacking CXCR3 (TNR3-). The receptors derive from a human donor in good health. Some clones in this sample may be carry-over from other donors' samples.

This chain connects TRBV28 to TRBJ1-5. The V gene's germline CDR1 is MDHEN and CDR2 SYDVKM. The length of the CDR3 is 15 residues. CDR3 loop: CASSLSRVYLQPQHF. Using reference TRBV28 and TRBJ1-5 for the parts outside the CDR3, the full variable domain is DVKVTQSSRYLVKRTGEKVFLECVQDMDHENMFWYRQDPGLGLRLIYFSYDVKMKEKGDIPEGYSVSREKKERFSLILESASTNQTSMYLCASSLSRVYLQPQHFGDGTRLSIL.

The chain uses TRBV28 and TRBJ2-4; the D call from TCRdb, TRBD1, cannot be confirmed without DNA. The CDR3 length is 15 residues. Germline lookup yields CDR1 MDHEN and CDR2 SYDVKM. The CDR3 sequence is CASSFRGIAKNIQYF.

The chain uses TRBV5-6 and TRBJ2-1; TCRdb's D call, TRBD1, is unchecked because there is no DNA. Per the germline V gene, CDR1 is SGHDT and CDR2 is YYEEEE. The CDR3 covers 13 residues. The CDR3 protein is CASSFSGGNEQFF.

This chain uses TRBV5-4 with TRBJ2-5; TCRdb's assignment of TRBD2 cannot be checked, as there is no DNA. Looked up from germline, CDR1 is SGHNT and CDR2 is YYREEE (reference sequence). The CDR3 extends over 14 amino acids. The CDR3 here is CASSSGLDPETQYF.

This chain uses TRBV29-1 with TRBJ2-7; with no DNA, the TCRdb D assignment of TRBD1 cannot be verified. The CDR3 runs to 15 residues. Germline V gene data show CDR1 as SQVTM and CDR2 as ANQGSEA. The CDR3 loop reads CSVEDSDRGRGEQYF.

This rearrangement joins TRBV12-3 or TRBV12-4 to TRBJ2-3; TCRdb selects TRBD1, and the lack of DNA leaves this call unchecked. This CDR3 comprises 14 residues. CDR3 in amino acids: CASLWDSGTDTQYF.

The V call is TRBV29-1, the J call TRBJ2-1. The CDR3 runs to 13 residues. CDR1 and CDR2 from the germline V gene are SQVTM and ANQGSEA. This CDR3 reads CSVEVLLPNEQFF.

V and J are TRBV4-3 and TRBJ1-5; checking the TCRdb D call of TRBD1 is not possible without DNA. CDR1 LGHNA and CDR2 YSLEER come from the germline V gene. This CDR3 has 15 amino acids. CDR3 sequence: CASSQDAGVFQPQHF.

This chain connects TRBV28 to TRBJ2-7; TCRdb calls TRBD1, which cannot be checked without DNA. There are 14 residues in the CDR3. Germline CDR1 is MDHEN and CDR2 is SYDVKM. This chain's CDR3 is CASSIPTEAYEQYF.

The chain couples TRBV3-1 to TRBJ2-1; TCRdb indicates TRBD1, and absent DNA this call remains unverified. The CDR3 is made up of 17 amino acids. CDR1 is LGHDT and CDR2 is YNNKEL in the germline V gene (reference sequence). The CDR3 loop is CASSHPATGTIANEQFF.